Following are 20 T cell receptor beta chains from one sample sequenced in a study of blood T cell repertoires in COVID-19. The assay was immunoSEQ multiplex PCR, and TCRdb's table has in-frame clones only and misses some. The sample contains some 260,000 clones, about four fifths of which appear only once. Sequencing was performed on peripheral blood. These receptors came from an older man with acute or convalescent COVID-19.

This chain uses TRBV18 with TRBJ2-2; D possibly corresponds to TRBD1 (5 bases). Germline lookup yields CDR1 KGHSH and CDR2 LQKENI. The ends were cut back, 4 bases at V and 3 bases at J, with 12 bases in the middle. CDR3 length equals 15 residues. This CDR3 reads CASSLRKGDTGELFF. CDR3 DNA sequence: TGTGCCAGCTCACTAAGGAAAGGGGACACCGGGGAGCTGTTTTTT.

The rearrangement joins TRBV10-3 to TRBJ2-3; 10 bases match TRBD1. V gave up 4 bases and J gave up 0 bases; unmatched junction bases: 13. The CDR3 is made up of 19 amino acids. In germline, CDR1 is ENHRY, CDR2 SYGVKD. CDR3 region: CAISGDKDRGSSSTDTQYF. The CDR3 DNA follows: TGTGCCATCAGTGGGGATAAGGACAGGGGGAGCTCTAGCACAGATACGCAGTATTTT.

The CDR3 region is CASSNPRTGQGMGYTF. DNA for the CDR3: TGTGCCAGCAGCAATCCGAGGACGGGACAGGGGATGGGATACACCTTC. The chain uses TRBV21-1 and TRBJ1-2; TRBD1, as called in the table, went unchecked against the DNA. TRBV21-1 is a pseudogene segment. The CDR3 is made up of 16 amino acids.

This clone was picked up one time. The chain joins TRBV29-1 to TRBJ2-7; D may be TRBD2 (6 bases). Germline assignment: CDR1 SQVTM and CDR2 ANQGSEA. The CDR3 totals 15 residues. The ends were cut back, 0 bases at V and 4 bases at J, with 16 bases in the middle. The chain's CDR3 is CSVEDPQGGVYEQYF. For the CDR3, the DNA is TGCAGCGTTGAAGATCCCCAGGGCGGGGTTTACGAGCAGTACTTC.

The CDR3 sequence: CASSPTGQLSGNTIYF. For the CDR3, the DNA is TGCGCCAGCAGCCCAACGGGACAGCTCTCTGGAAACACCATATATTTT. The chain is built from TRBV5-1 and TRBJ1-3; 7 bases line up with TRBD1. Germline values: CDR1 SGHRS, CDR2 YFSETQ. Germline trimming cut 4 bases from V and 0 bases from J; bases unmatched to any gene: 7. CDR3 length: 16 residues.

V is TRBV10-3 and J is TRBJ2-7, with 12 bases aligning to TRBD1. J lost 2 bases, V lost 8 bases, and 1 base had no gene match. This CDR3 is built from 13 residues. Germline V gene data show CDR1 as ENHRY and CDR2 as SYGVKD. CDR3 coding DNA: TGTGCCATCGGGGACAGGGGGCCCTACGAGCAGTACTTC. Encoded protein: CAIGDRGPYEQYF.

This clone was observed once. The chain carries TRBV28 and TRBJ1-5; TRBD1 might be the D (5 bases). The V end was cut by 3 bases, the J end by 3 bases, with 9 bases between. This CDR3 has 14 amino acids. CDR1 is MDHEN, CDR2 SYDVKM, per germline. This CDR3 is CASSLAGSNQPQHF. The DNA for the CDR3 is TGTGCCAGCAGTTTGGCAGGGTCCAATCAGCCCCAGCATTTT.

The V call is TRBV24-1, the J call TRBJ2-7; D gene uncertain. There are 13 residues in the CDR3. The germline gives CDR1 KGHDR, CDR2 SFDVKD. V gave up 9 bases and J gave up 4 bases, with 15 bases separating them. The CDR3 DNA reads TGTGCCACCGGTTCGGCGGATTCTTACGAGCAGTACTTC. Its translation is CATGSADSYEQYF.

The chain has TRBV2 and TRBJ2-7; 10 nucleotides align to TRBD1. The CDR3 is made up of 13 amino acids. Germline CDR1 and CDR2: SNHLY and FYNNEI. V lost 7 bases, J lost 4 bases, and 4 bases stayed unmatched. As DNA, the CDR3 is TGTGCCAGCAACACGGGACAGGGGTACGAGCAGTACTTC. Amino acids: CASNTGQGYEQYF.

In nucleotides, the CDR3 is TGTGCCAGCAGTTTGCCTAGCGGCGCCTACGAGCAGTACTTC. Its translation is CASSLPSGAYEQYF. The chain uses TRBV28 and TRBJ2-7; 7 bases match TRBD2. This CDR3 is built from 14 residues. CDR1 MDHEN and CDR2 SYDVKM come from the germline V gene. V was clipped by 3 bases and J by 2 bases; unmatched bases: 4.

The V gene is TRBV19, the J gene TRBJ2-1, with D maybe TRBD2 (6 bases). CDR1 and CDR2 from the germline V gene are LNHDA and SQIVND (reference sequence). The CDR3 spans 11 residues. The ends were cut back, 5 bases at V and 15 bases at J, with 14 bases in the middle. CDR3 region: CASSSREVRFF. The CDR3 region has the DNA TGTGCCAGTAGTTCGCGGGAAGTCCGGTTCTTC.

The chain couples TRBV5-1 to TRBJ1-6, with 7 bases fitting TRBD1. Trimming at V came to 3 bases and at J to 3 bases, leaving 3 bases not matched to a gene. Germline V gives CDR1 SGHRS, CDR2 YFSETQ. This CDR3 has 15 amino acids. DNA for the CDR3: TGCGCCAGCAGCTCCGGGACAGTCTATAATTCACCCCTCCACTTT. Encoded protein: CASSSGTVYNSPLHF.

This clone appeared once. The chain links TRBV5-1 to TRBJ2-7; TRBD2 aligns across 12 bases. With V trimmed by 0 bases and J by 0 bases, 10 bases remained unmatched. The V gene's germline CDR1 is SGHRS and CDR2 YFSETQ. The CDR3 has 19 amino acids. The CDR3 nucleotides read TGCGCCAGCAGCTTGGGGGGCAAATCGACTAGCGGGAGCTCCTACGAGCAGTACTTC. Protein product: CASSLGGKSTSGSSYEQYF.

In its sample, this clone was seen a few times. The CDR3 DNA follows: TGTGCCAGCAGCCAATCATCGACTGTCCTAGAGGGCGGCTACACCTTC. As protein: CASSQSSTVLEGGYTF. The chain uses TRBV3-1 (or the pseudogene TRBV3-2) and TRBJ1-2; D unclear. The CDR3 extends over 16 amino acids. The germline CDR1 and CDR2 sequences are LGHDT and YNNKEL (reference sequence). Deletions cut 2 bases from V and 8 bases from J, with 21 bases between.

The rearrangement joins TRBV24-1 to TRBJ2-3; possible D gene TRBD1, 7 bases. V was clipped by 5 bases and J by 7 bases, with 15 bases between them. This CDR3 region has 14 residues. Germline V gene lookup returns CDR1 KGHDR and CDR2 SFDVKD. The CDR3 DNA reads TGTGCCACCAGTGGACTCAGGGGGGAAAATACGCAGTATTTT. Residues: CATSGLRGENTQYF.

The chain employs TRBV6-5 and TRBJ1-4; D gene uncertain. CDR1 MNHEY and CDR2 SVGAGI come from the germline V gene. This CDR3 has 15 residues. The germline V and J ends were trimmed by 4 bases and 12 bases, with 21 bases remaining between them. The CDR3 sequence: CASSSPLTSPKELFF. The CDR3 region has the DNA TGTGCCAGCAGTTCTCCTTTGACAAGTCCCAAAGAACTGTTTTTT.

The V gene is TRBV28, the J gene TRBJ1-2, with 9 bases matching TRBD1. The germline CDR1 and CDR2 sequences are MDHEN and SYDVKM. Germline trimming cut 6 bases from V and 7 bases from J; bases unmatched to any gene: 9. The CDR3 is made up of 14 amino acids. The CDR3 DNA reads as TGTGCCAGCAGAGTCAGGGACAGGGAATCTGGCTACACCTTC. It translates to CASRVRDRESGYTF.

J is TRBJ1-2 and V is TRBV29-1, with 7 positions matching TRBD1. The CDR3 extends over 13 amino acids. From germline, CDR1 is SQVTM and CDR2 ANQGSEA. The ends lost 6 bases at V and 4 bases at J; junction bases unmatched: 8. CDR3: CSVTTGTAYGYTF. Here the CDR3 DNA reads TGCAGCGTAACTACCGGGACAGCCTATGGCTACACCTTC.

The chain uses TRBV9 and TRBJ2-3; 9 bases agree with TRBD2. J was trimmed by 1 base and V by 4 bases; bases with no gene match: 10. CDR1 SGDLS and CDR2 YYNGEE come from the germline V gene. The CDR3 is 17 residues long. CDR3 in amino acids: CASSPTPRGGRTDTQYF. Here the CDR3 DNA reads TGTGCCAGCAGCCCTACCCCGCGGGGGGGCCGCACAGATACGCAGTATTTT.

This rearrangement joins TRBV3-1 (or the pseudogene TRBV3-2) to TRBJ2-5; perhaps TRBD2 as D (6 bases). Germline lookup yields CDR1 LGHDT and CDR2 YNNKEL (reference sequence). The CDR3 extends over 15 amino acids. Trimming took off 7 bases at V and 5 bases at J, with 20 bases between the two ends. The CDR3 DNA follows: TGTGCCAGCACCAATATCGGGGGACGTCGGGAGACCCAGTACTTC. Translation gives CASTNIGGRRETQYF.